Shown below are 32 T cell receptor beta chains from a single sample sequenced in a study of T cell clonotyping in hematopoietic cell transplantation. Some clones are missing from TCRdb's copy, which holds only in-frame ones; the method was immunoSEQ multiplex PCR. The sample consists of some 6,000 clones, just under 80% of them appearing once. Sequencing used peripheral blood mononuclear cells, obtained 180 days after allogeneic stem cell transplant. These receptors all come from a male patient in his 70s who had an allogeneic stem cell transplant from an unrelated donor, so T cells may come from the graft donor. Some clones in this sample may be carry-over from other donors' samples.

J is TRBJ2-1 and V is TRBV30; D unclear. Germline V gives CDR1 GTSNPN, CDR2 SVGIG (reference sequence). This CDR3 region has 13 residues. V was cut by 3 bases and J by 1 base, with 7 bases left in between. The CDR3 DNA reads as TGTGCCTGGAGCAGGAATTCCTACAATGAGCAGTTCTTC. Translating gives CAWSRNSYNEQFF.

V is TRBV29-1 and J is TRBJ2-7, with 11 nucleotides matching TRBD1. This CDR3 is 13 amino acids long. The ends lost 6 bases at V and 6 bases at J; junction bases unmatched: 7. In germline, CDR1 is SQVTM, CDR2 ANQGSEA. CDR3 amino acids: CSVGAGTGGEQYF. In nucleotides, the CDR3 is TGCAGCGTGGGCGCCGGGACAGGGGGCGAGCAGTACTTC.

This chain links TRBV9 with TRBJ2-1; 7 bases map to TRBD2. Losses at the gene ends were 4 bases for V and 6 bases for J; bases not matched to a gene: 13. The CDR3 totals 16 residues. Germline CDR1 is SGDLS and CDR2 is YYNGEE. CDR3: CASSPAMGEGFNEQFF. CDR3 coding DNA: TGTGCCAGCAGCCCGGCGATGGGGGAGGGATTCAATGAGCAGTTCTTC. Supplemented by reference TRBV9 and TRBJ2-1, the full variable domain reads DSGVTQTPKHLITATGQRVTLRCSPRSGDLSVYWYQQSLDQGLQFLIQYYNGEERAKGNILERFSAQQFPDLHSELNLSSLELGDSALYFCASSPAMGEGFNEQFFGPGTRLTVL.

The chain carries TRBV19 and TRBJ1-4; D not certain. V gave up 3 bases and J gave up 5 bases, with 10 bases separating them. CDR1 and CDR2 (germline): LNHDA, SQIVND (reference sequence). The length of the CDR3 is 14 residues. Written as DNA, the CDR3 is TGTGCCAGTAGTATCTCCGTGCTCAATGAAAAACTGTTTTTT. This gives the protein CASSISVLNEKLFF.

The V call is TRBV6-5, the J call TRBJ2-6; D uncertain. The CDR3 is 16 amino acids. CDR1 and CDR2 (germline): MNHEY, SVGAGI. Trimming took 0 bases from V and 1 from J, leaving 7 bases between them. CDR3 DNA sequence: TGTGCCAGCAGTTACTCAGGGCGGTCTGGGGCCAACGTCCTGACTTTC. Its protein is CASSYSGRSGANVLTF.

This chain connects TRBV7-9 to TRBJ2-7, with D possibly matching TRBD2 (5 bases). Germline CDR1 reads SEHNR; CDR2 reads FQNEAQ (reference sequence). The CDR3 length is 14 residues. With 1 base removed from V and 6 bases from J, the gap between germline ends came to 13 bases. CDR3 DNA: TGTGCCAGCAGCTTAGGGGCAGGTCGGGGCGAGCAGTACTTC. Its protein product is CASSLGAGRGEQYF.

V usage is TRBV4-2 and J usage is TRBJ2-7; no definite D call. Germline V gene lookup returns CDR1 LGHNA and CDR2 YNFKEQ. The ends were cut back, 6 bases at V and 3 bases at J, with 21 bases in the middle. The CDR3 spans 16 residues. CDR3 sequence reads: CASSPLPSASGYEQYF. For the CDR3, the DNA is TGTGCCAGCAGTCCACTTCCTTCAGCTTCGGGCTACGAGCAGTACTTC.

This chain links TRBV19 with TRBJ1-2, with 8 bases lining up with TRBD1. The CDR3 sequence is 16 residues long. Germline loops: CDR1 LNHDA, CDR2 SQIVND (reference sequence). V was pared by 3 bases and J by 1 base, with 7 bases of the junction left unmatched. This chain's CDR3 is CASSIRTGQGNYGYTF. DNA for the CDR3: TGTGCCAGTAGTATCCGGACAGGGCAGGGTAACTATGGCTACACCTTC.

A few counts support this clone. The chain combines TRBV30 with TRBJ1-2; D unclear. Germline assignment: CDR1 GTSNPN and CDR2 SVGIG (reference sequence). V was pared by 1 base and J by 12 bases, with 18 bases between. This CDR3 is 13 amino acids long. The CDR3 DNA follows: TGTGCCTGGAGTGCCTCACCTTCTAATGTTCACACCTTC. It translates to CAWSASPSNVHTF.

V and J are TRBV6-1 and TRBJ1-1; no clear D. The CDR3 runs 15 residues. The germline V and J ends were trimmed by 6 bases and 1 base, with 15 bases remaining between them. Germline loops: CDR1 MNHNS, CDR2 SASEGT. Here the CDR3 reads CASSQFSSPNTEAFF. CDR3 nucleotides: TGTGCCAGCAGCCAGTTTAGCAGCCCGAACACTGAAGCTTTCTTT.

The CDR3 nucleotides are TGTGCCAGCAGCAAAGAGGGAGTTTCCTCCCTCGAGCAGTACTTC. It encodes CASSKEGVSSLEQYF. The chain combines TRBV6-5 with TRBJ2-7, with D perhaps matching TRBD2 (5 bases). Per germline, CDR1 MNHEY and CDR2 SVGAGI. With 6 bases removed from V and 6 bases from J, the gap between germline ends came to 21 bases. CDR3 length equals 15 residues.

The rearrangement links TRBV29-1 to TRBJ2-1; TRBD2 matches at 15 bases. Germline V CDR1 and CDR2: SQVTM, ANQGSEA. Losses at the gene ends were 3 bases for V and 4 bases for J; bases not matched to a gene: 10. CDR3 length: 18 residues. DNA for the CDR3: TGCAGCGTTGAGGGGACTAGCGGGGGGTCGGGCTTATACAATGAGCAGTTCTTC. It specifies CSVEGTSGGSGLYNEQFF.

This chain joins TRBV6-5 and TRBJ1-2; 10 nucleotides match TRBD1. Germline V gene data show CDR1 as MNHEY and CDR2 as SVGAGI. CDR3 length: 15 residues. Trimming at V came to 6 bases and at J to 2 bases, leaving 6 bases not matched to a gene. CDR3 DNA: TGTGCCAGCAGCGACCCGGGACAGGGGAACTATGGCTACACCTTC. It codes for CASSDPGQGNYGYTF.

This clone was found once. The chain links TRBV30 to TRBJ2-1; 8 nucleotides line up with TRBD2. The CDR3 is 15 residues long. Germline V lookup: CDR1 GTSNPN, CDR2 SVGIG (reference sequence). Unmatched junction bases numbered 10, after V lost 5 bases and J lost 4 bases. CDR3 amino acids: CAWDPGAGEYNEQFF. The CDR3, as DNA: TGTGCCTGGGATCCTGGAGCGGGAGAGTACAATGAGCAGTTCTTC.

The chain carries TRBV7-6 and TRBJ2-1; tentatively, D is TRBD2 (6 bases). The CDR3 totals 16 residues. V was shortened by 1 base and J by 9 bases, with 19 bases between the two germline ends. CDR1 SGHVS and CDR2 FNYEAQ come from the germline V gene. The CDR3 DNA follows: TGTGCCAGCAGCTTAGGATTCGGGGAAGTGCGGGGTGAGCAGTTCTTC. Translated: CASSLGFGEVRGEQFF.

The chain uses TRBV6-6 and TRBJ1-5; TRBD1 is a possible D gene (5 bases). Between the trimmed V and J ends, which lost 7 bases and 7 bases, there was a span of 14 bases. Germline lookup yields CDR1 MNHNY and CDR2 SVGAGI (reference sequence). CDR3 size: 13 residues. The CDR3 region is CASNQTGGQPQHF. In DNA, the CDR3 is TGTGCCAGCAACCAAACCGGGGGACAGCCCCAGCATTTT.

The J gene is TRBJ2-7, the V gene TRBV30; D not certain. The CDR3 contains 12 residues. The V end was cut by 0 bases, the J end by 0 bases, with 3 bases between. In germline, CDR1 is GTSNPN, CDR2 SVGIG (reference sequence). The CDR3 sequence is CAWSVSSYEQYF. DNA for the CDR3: TGTGCCTGGAGTGTAAGCTCCTACGAGCAGTACTTC.

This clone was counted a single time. The CDR3 sequence is CASSVSGTGTYEQYF. As DNA, the CDR3 is TGTGCCAGCTCAGTATCAGGGACGGGGACCTACGAGCAGTACTTC. This chain uses TRBV18 with TRBJ2-7; D may correspond to TRBD1 or TRBD2 (5 bases each). Deletions cut 5 bases from V and 2 bases from J, with 16 bases between. The germline V gene has CDR1 KGHSH and CDR2 LQKENI. The CDR3 runs to 15 residues.

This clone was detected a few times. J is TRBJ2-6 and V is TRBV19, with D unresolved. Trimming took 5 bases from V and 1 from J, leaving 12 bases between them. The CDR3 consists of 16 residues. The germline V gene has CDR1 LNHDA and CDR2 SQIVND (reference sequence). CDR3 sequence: CASSSLLASGANVLTF. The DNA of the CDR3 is TGTGCCAGTAGTTCCTTGTTGGCATCTGGGGCCAACGTCCTGACTTTC.

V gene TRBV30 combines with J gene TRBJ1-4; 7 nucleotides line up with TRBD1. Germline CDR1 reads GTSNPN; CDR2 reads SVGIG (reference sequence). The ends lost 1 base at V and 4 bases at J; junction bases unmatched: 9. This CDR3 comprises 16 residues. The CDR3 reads CAWSAYQGEVNEKLFF. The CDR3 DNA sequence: TGTGCCTGGAGTGCGTACCAGGGGGAGGTTAATGAAAAACTGTTTTTT.

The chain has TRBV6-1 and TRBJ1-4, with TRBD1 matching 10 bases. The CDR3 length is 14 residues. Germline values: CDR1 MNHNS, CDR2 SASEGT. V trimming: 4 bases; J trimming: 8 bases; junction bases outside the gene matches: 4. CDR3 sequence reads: CASSGDRGVEKLFF. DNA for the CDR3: TGTGCCAGCAGTGGGGACAGGGGAGTCGAAAAACTGTTTTTT.

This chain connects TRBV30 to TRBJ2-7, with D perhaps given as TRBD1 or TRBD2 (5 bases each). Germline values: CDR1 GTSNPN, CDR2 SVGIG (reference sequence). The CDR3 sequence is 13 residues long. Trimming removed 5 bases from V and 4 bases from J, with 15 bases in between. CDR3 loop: CAWDLAGAYEQYF. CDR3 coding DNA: TGTGCCTGGGACCTGGCCGGGGCGTACGAGCAGTACTTC.

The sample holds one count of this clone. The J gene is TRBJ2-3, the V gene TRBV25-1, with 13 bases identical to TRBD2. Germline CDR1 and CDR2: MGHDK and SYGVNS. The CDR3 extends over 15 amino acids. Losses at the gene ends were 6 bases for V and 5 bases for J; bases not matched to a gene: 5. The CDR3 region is CASRRTSGRVDTQYF. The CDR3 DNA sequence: TGTGCCAGCAGGAGGACTAGCGGGAGAGTAGATACGCAGTATTTT.

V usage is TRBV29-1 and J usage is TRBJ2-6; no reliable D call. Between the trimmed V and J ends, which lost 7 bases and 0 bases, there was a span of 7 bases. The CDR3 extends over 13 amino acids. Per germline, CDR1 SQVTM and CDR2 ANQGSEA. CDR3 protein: CSARASGANVLTF. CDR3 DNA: TGCAGCGCCCGGGCCTCTGGGGCCAACGTCCTGACTTTC.

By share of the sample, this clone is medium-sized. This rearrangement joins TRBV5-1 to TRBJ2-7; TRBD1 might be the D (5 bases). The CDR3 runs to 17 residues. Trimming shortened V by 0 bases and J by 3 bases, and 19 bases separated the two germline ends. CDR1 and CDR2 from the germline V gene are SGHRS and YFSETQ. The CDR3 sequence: CASSLGWGSILNYEQYF. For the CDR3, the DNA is TGCGCCAGCAGCTTGGGATGGGGCTCCATACTTAACTACGAGCAGTACTTC.

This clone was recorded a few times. The CDR3 region has the DNA TGTGCCAGCAGCGCCGCCTCCTACGAGCAGTACTTC. Protein sequence: CASSAASYEQYF. This rearrangement joins TRBV5-4 to TRBJ2-7, with D hard to call. The CDR3 contains 12 residues. The germline CDR1 and CDR2 sequences are SGHNT and YYREEE (reference sequence). Trimming stripped 4 bases from V and 0 bases from J, with 5 bases between. Complete variable domain (other parts from reference TRBV5-4 and TRBJ2-7): ETGVTQSPTHLIKTRGQQVTLRCSSQSGHNTVSWYQQALGQGPQFIFQYYREEENGRGNFPPRFSGLQFPNYSSELNVNALELDDSALYLCASSAASYEQYFGPGTRLTVT.

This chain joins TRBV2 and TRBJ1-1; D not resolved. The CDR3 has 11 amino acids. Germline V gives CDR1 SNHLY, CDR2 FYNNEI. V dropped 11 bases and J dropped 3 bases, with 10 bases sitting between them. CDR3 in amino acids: CAGEYDTEAFF. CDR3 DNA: TGTGCCGGTGAATATGACACTGAAGCTTTCTTT.

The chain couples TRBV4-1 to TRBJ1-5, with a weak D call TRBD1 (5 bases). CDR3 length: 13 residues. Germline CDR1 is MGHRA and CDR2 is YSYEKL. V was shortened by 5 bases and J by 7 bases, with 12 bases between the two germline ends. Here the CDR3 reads CASSREGSQPQHF. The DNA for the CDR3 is TGCGCCAGCAGCAGGGAGGGGAGCCAGCCCCAGCATTTT.

The CDR3 DNA reads as TGCGCCAGCAGCTTCTTTCCCCAGCCTTCCTACGAGCAGTACTTC. The encoded protein is CASSFFPQPSYEQYF. The chain carries TRBV5-1 and TRBJ2-7; no definite D call. V shed 2 bases and J shed 1 base, with 13 bases lying between them. CDR3 length: 15 residues. Germline CDR1 reads SGHRS; CDR2 reads YFSETQ. Filled out from reference TRBV5-1 and TRBJ2-7, the complete variable domain reads KAGVTQTPRYLIKTRGQQVTLSCSPISGHRSVSWYQQTPGQGLQFLFEYFSETQRNKGNFPGRFSGRQFSNSRSEMNVSTLELGDSALYLCASSFFPQPSYEQYFGPGTRLTVT.

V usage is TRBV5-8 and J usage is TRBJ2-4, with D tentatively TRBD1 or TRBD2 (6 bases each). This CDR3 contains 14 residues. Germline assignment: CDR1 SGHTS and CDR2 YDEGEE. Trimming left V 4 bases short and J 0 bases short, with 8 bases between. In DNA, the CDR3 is TGTGCCAGCAGCGGGGGGCTAGCCAAAAACATTCAGTACTTC. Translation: CASSGGLAKNIQYF.

For the CDR3, the DNA is TGTGCCAGCAGCCAAGGGTCGGGAGGGCCAGGCGGGGAGCTGTTTTTT. It codes for CASSQGSGGPGGELFF. The chain employs TRBV4-2 and TRBJ2-2; 8 bases agree with TRBD2. The CDR3 has 16 amino acids. Germline V gene data show CDR1 as LGHNA and CDR2 as YNFKEQ. V lost 1 base, J lost 7 bases, and 8 bases stayed unmatched.

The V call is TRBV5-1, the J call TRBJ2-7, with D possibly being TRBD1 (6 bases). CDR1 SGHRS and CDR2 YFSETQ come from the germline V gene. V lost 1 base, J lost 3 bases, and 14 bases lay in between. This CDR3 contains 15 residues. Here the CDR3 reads CASSLRRQDHYEQYF. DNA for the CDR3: TGCGCCAGCAGCTTGAGGCGACAGGACCACTACGAGCAGTACTTC.